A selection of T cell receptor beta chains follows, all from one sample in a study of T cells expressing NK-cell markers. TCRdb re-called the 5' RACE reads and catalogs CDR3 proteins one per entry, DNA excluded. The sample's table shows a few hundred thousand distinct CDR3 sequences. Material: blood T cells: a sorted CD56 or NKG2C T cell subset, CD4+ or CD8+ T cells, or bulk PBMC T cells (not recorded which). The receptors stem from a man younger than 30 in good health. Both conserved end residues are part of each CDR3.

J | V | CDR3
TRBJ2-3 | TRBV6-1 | CASEGGGTADTQYF
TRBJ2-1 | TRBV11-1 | CASSPPGTSGRRGRNEQFF
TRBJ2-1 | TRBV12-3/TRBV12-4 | CASSFGSSSYNEQFF
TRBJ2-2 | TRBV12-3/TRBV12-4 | CASSSYRGVKAGELFF
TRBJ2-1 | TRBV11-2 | CASSIPGLALPYNEQFF
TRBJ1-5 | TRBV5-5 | CASSLGAGPAQHF
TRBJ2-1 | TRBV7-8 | CASLSGREVSNEQFF
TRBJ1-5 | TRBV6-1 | CASSGTGTGQPQHF
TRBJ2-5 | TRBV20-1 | CSAPKGAGEGETQYF
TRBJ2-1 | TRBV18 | CASSPPESGPYNEQFF
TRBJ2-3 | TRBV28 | CASREGTRTDTQYF
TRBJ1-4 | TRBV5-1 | CASSLAGRLNEKLFF
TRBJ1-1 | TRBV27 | CASRLQGVLNTEAFF
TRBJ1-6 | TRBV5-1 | CASRDSNSPLHF
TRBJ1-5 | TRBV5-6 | CASSLSGQGYYQPQHF
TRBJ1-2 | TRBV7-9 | CASSLEVYGYTF
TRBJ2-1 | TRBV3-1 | CASSTPLTSGGYNEQFF
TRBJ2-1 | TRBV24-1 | CATSGAEEVDEQFF
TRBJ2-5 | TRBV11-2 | CASSSRGRERETQYF
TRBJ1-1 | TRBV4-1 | CASSQGGQWAAFF
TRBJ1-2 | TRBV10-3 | CAISEPFGSANYGYTF
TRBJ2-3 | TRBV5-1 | CASSLPKGSSSTDTQYF
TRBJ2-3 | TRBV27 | CASRTERSRTDTQYF
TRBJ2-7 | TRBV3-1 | CASSPPEAHEQYF
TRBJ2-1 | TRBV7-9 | CASSSSPGLAGTGQFF
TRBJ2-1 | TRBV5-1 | CASSRGEGLNEQFF
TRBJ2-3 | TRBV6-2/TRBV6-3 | CASGGWRDGTDTQYF
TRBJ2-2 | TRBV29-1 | CSVDGGGTLNTGELFF
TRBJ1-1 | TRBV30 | CAWTTGGNTEAFF
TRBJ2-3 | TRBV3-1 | CASSQIGGTSTDTQYF
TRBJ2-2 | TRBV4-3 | CASSQDPAGDGELFF
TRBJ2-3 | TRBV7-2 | CASSLGQAGNTQYF
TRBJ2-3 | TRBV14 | CASSQLRRIDTQYF
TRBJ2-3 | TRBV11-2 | CASSLVRAETDTQYF
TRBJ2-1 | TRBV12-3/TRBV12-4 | CASSFAGVYNEQFF
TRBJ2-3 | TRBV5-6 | CASSHSLTQISGTDTQYF